Each of the 30 T cell receptor beta chains below was sequenced from the same sample in a study of T cell responses to AZD1222 COVID-19 vaccine. Profiled with immunoSEQ multiplex PCR; TCRdb holds only in-frame clones, not every one. This sample carries about 160,000 clones, roughly 88% of them seen once, and the ten largest clones take around 4.4%. This specimen consisted of peripheral blood, obtained 28 days after the second AZD1222 dose. These receptors all stem from an adult who received the AZD1222 COVID-19 vaccine.

The CDR3 reads CSARDLQGYTF. The CDR3 nucleotides read TGCAGTGCTAGAGATCTCCAAGGCTACACCTTC. The chain combines TRBV20-1 with TRBJ1-2; D uncertain. This CDR3 has 11 residues. Germline loops: CDR1 DFQATT, CDR2 SNEGSKA (reference sequence). Trimming removed 0 bases from V and 8 bases from J, with 7 bases in between.

The chain is built from TRBV12-1 and TRBJ2-3; the D call of TRBD2 is as the table states it, not checked on the DNA. TRBV12-1 is termed a pseudogene. This CDR3 spans 10 amino acids. The CDR3 DNA is TGTCCCGGGGGAGGGGATACGCAGTATTTT. Residues: CPGGGDTQYF.

The chain recombines TRBV6-1 with TRBJ2-5; no firm D call. Trimming cost V 3 bases and J 4 bases, with 9 bases left between them. The germline CDR1 and CDR2 sequences are MNHNS and SASEGT. The CDR3 loop spans 13 amino acids. The CDR3 DNA sequence: TGTGCCAGCAGTGATAGTTGGGGAGAGACCCAGTACTTC. Protein: CASSDSWGETQYF.

The chain is built from TRBV10-3 and TRBJ1-1, with a weak D call TRBD1 (5 bases). The V gene lost 5 bases and the J gene lost 4 bases, with 11 bases spanning the gap. Germline-derived CDR1 and CDR2 are ENHRY and SYGVKD. CDR3 length: 13 residues. CDR3 amino acids: CAISQTVGTEAFF. In DNA form, the CDR3 reads TGTGCCATCAGTCAGACAGTGGGCACTGAAGCTTTCTTT.

The chain couples TRBV5-1 to TRBJ1-4; D remains unclear. This CDR3 has 15 amino acids. The V gene's germline CDR1 is SGHRS and CDR2 YFSETQ. Between the trimmed V and J ends, which lost 2 bases and 7 bases, there was a span of 15 bases. The CDR3 region has the DNA TGCGCCAGCAGCTTTTCGTCGGGATCGGGTGAAAAACTGTTTTTT. As protein: CASSFSSGSGEKLFF.

A few counts support this clone. This sequence joins TRBV12-5 and TRBJ1-1; the D is unclear. V was clipped by 2 bases and J by 0 bases, with 7 bases between them. CDR3 length: 14 residues. Germline lookup yields CDR1 LGHNT and CDR2 FRNRAP. The CDR3 DNA is TGTGCTAGTGGTTTGAGGGAAGTGAACACTGAAGCTTTCTTT. Translating it yields CASGLREVNTEAFF. The full variable domain, its missing parts supplied by reference TRBV12-5 and TRBJ1-1, is DARVTQTPRHKVTEMGQEVTMRCQPILGHNTVFWYRQTMMQGLELLAYFRNRAPLDDSGMPKDRFSAEMPDATLATLKIQPSEPRDSAVYFCASGLREVNTEAFFGQGTRLTVV.

The chain is built from TRBV10-3 and TRBJ2-2; D is perhaps TRBD2 (5 bases). This CDR3 region has 14 residues. Trimming took off 6 bases at V and 2 bases at J, with 10 bases between the two ends. The germline CDR1 and CDR2 sequences are ENHRY and SYGVKD. The CDR3 DNA follows: TGTGCCATCAGCCCTAGCACCAACACCGGGGAGCTGTTTTTT. Protein product: CAISPSTNTGELFF.

The chain combines TRBV5-6 with TRBJ2-6; D perhaps matches TRBD1 (5 bases). The CDR3 has 16 amino acids. Germline V CDR1 and CDR2: SGHDT, YYEEEE. Between the trimmed V and J ends, which lost 6 bases and 0 bases, there was a span of 13 bases. CDR3 sequence (DNA): TGTGCCAGCACCAAGACTGACAGCTCTGGGGCCAACGTCCTGACTTTC. This translates into CASTKTDSSGANVLTF.

The chain couples TRBV24-1 to TRBJ1-1; 7 bases align to TRBD1. After removal of 3 bases from V and 10 bases from J, the junction contained 4 bases not matched to a gene. Germline V gives CDR1 KGHDR, CDR2 SFDVKD. The CDR3 extends over 12 amino acids. The CDR3 reads CATSDLQGRAFF. CDR3 DNA: TGTGCCACCAGTGATCTACAGGGGCGAGCTTTCTTT.

This clone occurred once. The genes are TRBV4-1 and TRBJ2-7; 14 nucleotides align to TRBD2. J gave up 2 bases and V 4 bases, and 16 bases lay outside the gene matches. The CDR3 is 20 amino acids. CDR1 MGHRA and CDR2 YSYEKL come from the germline V gene. CDR3: CASSLFSGLAGGKITYEQYF. The CDR3 bases are TGCGCCAGCAGCCTTTTTTCAGGACTAGCGGGGGGAAAGATTACCTACGAGCAGTACTTC.

This chain links TRBV19 with TRBJ1-5, with D hard to call. Trimming shortened V by 1 base and J by 6 bases, and 10 bases separated the two germline ends. Germline V gene data show CDR1 as LNHDA and CDR2 as SQIVND (reference sequence). The CDR3 covers 14 residues. Here the CDR3 DNA reads TGTGCCAGTAGTATAGGCGGGCGTCGTCAGCCCCAGCATTTT. Protein sequence: CASSIGGRRQPQHF.

The rearrangement joins TRBV5-8 to TRBJ1-1, with D maybe TRBD1 (5 bases). The CDR3 contains 15 residues. From germline, CDR1 is SGHTS and CDR2 YDEGEE. V lost 3 bases and J 3 bases, leaving 15 bases between the germline ends. CDR3 sequence: CASSSYRGRDTEAFF. CDR3 in DNA: TGTGCCAGCAGCTCCTATCGGGGGAGGGACACTGAAGCTTTCTTT.

This clone was detected only once. The CDR3 DNA reads as TGTGCCTGGAGTCACGGGCTGGTCACTGAAGCTTTCTTT. Translation gives CAWSHGLVTEAFF. The rearrangement links TRBV30 to TRBJ1-1; no clear D gene. The CDR3 totals 13 residues. Germline CDR1 and CDR2: GTSNPN and SVGIG (reference sequence). V was shortened by 2 bases and J by 4 bases, with 11 bases between the two germline ends. Full variable domain (remainder filled in from reference TRBV30 and TRBJ1-1): SQTIHQWPATLVQPVGSPLSLECTVEGTSNPNLYWYRQAAGRGLQLLFYSVGIGQISSEVPQNLSASRPQDRQFILSSKKLLLSDSGFYLCAWSHGLVTEAFFGQGTRLTVV.

The chain couples TRBV20-1 to TRBJ1-5; maybe TRBD1 (6 bases). Trimming pared 3 bases from V and 2 bases from J, leaving 14 bases between. This CDR3 region has 15 residues. Germline values: CDR1 DFQATT, CDR2 SNEGSKA (reference sequence). CDR3 amino acids: CSASGGARGNQPQHF. The CDR3 bases are TGCAGTGCTAGTGGGGGGGCTCGGGGCAATCAGCCCCAGCATTTT.

The gene calls are TRBV5-1 and TRBJ2-7, with 12 bases identical to TRBD2. The ends lost 4 bases at V and 4 bases at J; junction bases unmatched: 6. The CDR3 consists of 15 residues. The germline gives CDR1 SGHRS, CDR2 YFSETQ. CDR3 nucleotide sequence: TGCGCCAGCAGCGACAGACTAGCGGGGGAATACGAGCAGTACTTC. This gives the protein CASSDRLAGEYEQYF.

The J gene is TRBJ1-2, the V gene TRBV2, with 8 nucleotides matching TRBD1. The J segment lost 4 bases and the V segment lost 4 bases, leaving 5 bases of the junction unmatched. CDR3 size: 14 residues. CDR1 and CDR2 (germline): SNHLY, FYNNEI. As DNA, the CDR3 is TGTGCCAGCAGTGTCCCTGGGACAGGCTATGGCTACACCTTC. Protein product: CASSVPGTGYGYTF.

Points on this clone: At one boundary the junction diverges from the germline segment, which might be a read error. The V and J genes are TRBV12-3 or TRBV12-4 and TRBJ1-2; TRBD1 might be the D (5 bases). The CDR3 length is 12 residues. CDR3 coding DNA: TGTGCCAGCAGTTTTTTCATGCAGGGAAGTGCCTTC. Translating gives CASSFFMQGSAF.

This chain links TRBV27 with TRBJ1-6; D gene ambiguous. Trimming shortened V by 7 bases and J by 4 bases, and 8 bases separated the two germline ends. This CDR3 contains 13 residues. Germline CDR1 is MNHEY and CDR2 is SMNVEV (reference sequence). The CDR3 here is CASTLQYNSPLHF. CDR3 nucleotide sequence: TGTGCCAGCACGCTCCAGTATAATTCACCCCTCCACTTT.

This chain uses TRBV11-2 with TRBJ2-7; D tentatively reads TRBD1 or TRBD2 (5 bases each). Per the germline V gene, CDR1 is SGHAT and CDR2 is FQNNGV. The CDR3 contains 11 residues. Trimming left V 5 bases short and J 11 bases short, with 13 bases between. CDR3 DNA: TGTGCCAGCAGCCGGGACGGCCGAGAGTACTTC. Its protein is CASSRDGREYF.

The chain combines TRBV5-6 with TRBJ1-2; 10 bases are shared with TRBD1. This CDR3 comprises 15 residues. V gave up 4 bases and J gave up 5 bases; unmatched junction bases: 8. Germline CDR1 reads SGHDT; CDR2 reads YYEEEE. The CDR3 DNA is TGTGCCAGCAGCGCACCGGGACAGGGGTCGTATGGCTACACCTTC. This gives the protein CASSAPGQGSYGYTF.

V and J are TRBV14 and TRBJ1-4, with 7 bases matching TRBD1. Trimming removed 2 bases from V and 4 bases from J; junction bases left unmatched: 4. The CDR3 is 15 amino acids. Germline loops: CDR1 SGHDN, CDR2 FVKESK. For the CDR3, the DNA is TGTGCCAGCAGCCAAAGACAGGGAGTTAATGAAAAACTGTTTTTT. It is translated as CASSQRQGVNEKLFF.

Remarks on this clone: Other DNA sequences of this sample code for an identical CDR3. V is TRBV6-2 or TRBV6-3 and J is TRBJ2-5; D is undetermined. Germline CDR1 and CDR2: MNHEY and SVGEGT. The CDR3 length is 12 residues. Trimming took off 0 bases at V and 5 bases at J, with 4 bases between the two ends. The CDR3 is CASSYSRETQYF. CDR3 sequence (DNA): TGTGCCAGCAGTTACTCGAGGGAGACCCAGTACTTC.

The chain combines TRBV10-1 with TRBJ1-1; no firm D call. Germline V gives CDR1 WNHNN, CDR2 SYGVQD (reference sequence). This CDR3 is built from 12 residues. The V gene lost 4 bases and the J gene lost 0 bases, with 3 bases spanning the gap. CDR3 bases: TGCGCCAGCAGTGGAGTGAACACTGAAGCTTTCTTT. This translates into CASSGVNTEAFF.

V is TRBV10-2 and J is TRBJ1-1, with a possible D match to TRBD1 (6 bases). The CDR3 consists of 12 residues. Between the trimmed V and J ends, which lost 11 bases and 5 bases, there was a span of 15 bases. CDR1 is WSHSY, CDR2 SAAADI, per germline. CDR3 nucleotide sequence: TGCGCCTCACAGGGCGTTTCGACTGAAGCTTTCTTT. Its translation is CASQGVSTEAFF.

The chain links TRBV27 to TRBJ2-1, with TRBD1 matching 10 bases. There are 18 residues in the CDR3. CDR1 and CDR2 (germline): MNHEY, SMNVEV (reference sequence). The V and J ends lost 2 bases and 3 bases, in that order; junction bases with no gene match: 10. CDR3 DNA sequence: TGTGCCAGCAGTTTACGGCGAGAGACAGGGGGCGGCTACAATGAGCAGTTCTTC. The encoded protein is CASSLRRETGGGYNEQFF.

The chain links TRBV18 to TRBJ1-3, with D tentatively TRBD1 (5 bases). Germline V gene sequence: CDR1 KGHSH, CDR2 LQKENI. The CDR3 is made up of 17 amino acids. V lost 5 bases, J lost 2 bases, and 19 bases lay in between. DNA of the CDR3: TGTGCCAGCTCAAGGGACGGATCCCGAGGCGCTGGAAACACCATATATTTT. It yields the protein CASSRDGSRGAGNTIYF.

The genes are TRBV11-1 and TRBJ2-1; D not resolved. The germline V gene has CDR1 SGHAT and CDR2 FQDESV (reference sequence). There are 15 residues in the CDR3. Trimming pared 5 bases from V and 7 bases from J, leaving 18 bases between. The CDR3 loop reads CASSPGSRALNEQFF. CDR3 nucleotides: TGTGCCAGCAGCCCCGGTAGCCGGGCGTTAAATGAGCAGTTCTTC.

V usage is TRBV14 and J usage is TRBJ1-2; no clear D. The germline V gene encodes CDR1 SGHDN and CDR2 FVKESK. The CDR3 totals 14 residues. Between the trimmed V and J ends, which lost 1 base and 10 bases, there was a span of 16 bases. CDR3 amino acids: CASSQGRGYPFYTF. The DNA for the CDR3 is TGTGCCAGCAGCCAAGGCCGGGGTTATCCCTTCTACACCTTC.

The chain employs TRBV6-5 and TRBJ1-3; D uncertain. Germline-derived CDR1 and CDR2 are MNHEY and SVGAGI. Trimming took 0 bases from V and 6 from J, leaving 9 bases between them. This CDR3 contains 14 residues. The CDR3 DNA follows: TGTGCCAGCAGTTACTCGGACTCCTCAAACACCATATATTTT. Amino acids: CASSYSDSSNTIYF.

The J gene is TRBJ1-2, the V gene TRBV6-1; possible D gene TRBD1, 5 bases. CDR1 and CDR2 (germline): MNHNS, SASEGT. The CDR3 has 14 residues. V lost 1 base and J lost 4, with 10 bases in between. This chain's CDR3 is CASSEVAGRYGYTF. The DNA for the CDR3 is TGTGCCAGCAGTGAAGTGGCAGGGCGCTATGGCTACACCTTC.